This T cell receptor (beta chain) was identified in a study of T-cell reconstitution after alpha-beta-depleted transplantation in children. Notes on the study in general: Alpha-beta T cells about two months after transplant reportedly derived from several hundred expanded graft clones. Surviving recipient cells, namely T cells and thymic progenitors, were the source of high day-60 TCRbeta diversity in some patients.

Unique molecular identifiers were incorporated during preparation of the TCRbeta library. TCRdb processed the PCR reads anew with MiXCR; each CDR3 protein has one entry. Found here are about a million distinct CDR3 sequences, about 26% of them singletons; the top ten hold 28%. In the case of this clonotype: Its antigen is unknown.

The length of the CDR3 is 13 residues. Germline V gives CDR1 MDHEN, CDR2 SYDVKM. The J segment lost 9 bases and the V segment lost 3 bases, leaving 8 bases of the junction unmatched. The sequencing here drew on PBMCs, mostly from graft donor cells, taken 360 days after TCRalphabeta/CD19-depleted stem cell transplant. The clonotype was recovered from a boy in the first two years of life who had a stem cell transplant for SCID, so the T cells may come from the graft donor. The rearrangement uses TRBV28 and TRBJ2-7, with TRBD2 identical over 7 bases. The DNA of the CDR3 is TGTGCCAGCAGTTTCACGGGGGGAACGAGGCAGTACTTC. This gives the protein CASSFTGGTRQYF.